This T cell receptor (beta chain) came from a study of T cell repertoires in cytomegalovirus infection. CDR1 and CDR2 (germline): MNHEY, SMNVEV (reference sequence). This CDR3 is 13 amino acids long. Points on this clonotype: The junction does not match germline at one end; this may be a read error.

Using its own MiXCR run on the reads, TCRdb lists one record per CDR3 protein. The table has 250,000 to 350,000 distinct CDR3 sequences, over 20% seen once. The chain links TRBV27 to TRBJ1-2; D gene ambiguous. The sequenced sample consisted of PBMCs. This sequence was found in a human donor in good health (CMV status not recorded). Some clones in this sample may be carry-over from other donors' samples. CDR3: CASSPVGHRGYTF. In nucleotides, the CDR3 is TGTGCTAGCAGCCCGGTAGGGCATCGAGGCTACACCTTC.